Listed below are T cell receptor beta chains from one sample, sequenced in a study of neoadjuvant nivolumab and ipilimumab in lung cancer. Libraries were prepared by immunoSEQ multiplex PCR; TCRdb keeps only in-frame clonotypes and omits some of them. Here the sample spans more than 40,000 clones, 80% to 90% being singletons. The sample in question was blood, obtained before neoadjuvant nivolumab, alone or with ipilimumab. These receptor sequences come from an adult with non-small cell lung cancer. Some clones in this sample may be carry-over from other donors' samples. CDR3s include the opening cysteine and the closing phenylalanine or tryptophan. Fields, in order: clone size, V gene, J gene, D gene, CDR3 protein, CDR3 DNA. A D gene is named only where the DNA matches it firmly. Some rows have no size entry. The others give once, few or many, or a class for an expanded clone.

clone size: .
V gene: TRBV6-1
J gene: TRBJ1-1
D gene: TRBD1
CDR3 protein: CASSPAGGVTEAFF
CDR3 DNA: TGTGCCAGCAGTCCGGCAGGGGGAGTCACTGAAGCTTTCTTT

clone size: few
V gene: TRBV5-1
J gene: TRBJ1-5
D gene: TRBD1
CDR3 protein: CASSLGTGWSNQPQHF
CDR3 DNA: TGCGCCAGCAGCTTGGGGACAGGTTGGAGCAATCAGCCCCAGCATTTT

clone size: .
V gene: TRBV18
J gene: TRBJ1-4
D gene: .
CDR3 protein: CASSPSSMEKLFF
CDR3 DNA: TGTGCCAGCTCACCAAGTTCGATGGAAAAACTGTTTTTT

clone size: few
V gene: TRBV7-6
J gene: TRBJ1-4
D gene: .
CDR3 protein: CASSINPDGLGEKLFF
CDR3 DNA: TGTGCCAGCAGCATCAACCCCGACGGACTTGGCGAAAAACTGTTTTTT

clone size: .
V gene: TRBV18
J gene: TRBJ2-3
D gene: TRBD2
CDR3 protein: CASSPRGGDTQYF
CDR3 DNA: TGTGCCAGCTCCCCTAGGGGAGGGGATACGCAGTATTTT

clone size: once
V gene: TRBV11-3
J gene: TRBJ2-7
D gene: .
CDR3 protein: CASSFNGAYEQYF
CDR3 DNA: TGTGCCAGCAGCTTTAACGGGGCCTACGAGCAGTACTTC

clone size: .
V gene: TRBV7-2
J gene: TRBJ2-7
D gene: TRBD2
CDR3 protein: CASSPAGGSSYEQYF
CDR3 DNA: TGTGCCAGCAGCCCCGCGGGGGGCTCCTCCTACGAGCAGTACTTC

clone size: .
V gene: TRBV6-6
J gene: TRBJ2-5
D gene: TRBD1
CDR3 protein: CASRGGGTGEETQYF
CDR3 DNA: TGTGCCAGCAGGGGGGGAGGGACAGGGGAAGAGACCCAGTACTTC

clone size: .
V gene: TRBV7-2
J gene: TRBJ2-7
D gene: .
CDR3 protein: CASSLAQSRYEQYF
CDR3 DNA: TGTGCCAGCAGCTTAGCGCAAAGCCGCTACGAGCAGTACTTC

clone size: .
V gene: TRBV18
J gene: TRBJ2-2
D gene: .
CDR3 protein: CASSPPSINGELFF
CDR3 DNA: TGTGCCAGCTCACCACCGTCCATTAATGGAGAGCTGTTTTTT

clone size: .
V gene: TRBV19
J gene: TRBJ2-1
D gene: TRBD2
CDR3 protein: CASSISASGSNEQFF
CDR3 DNA: TGTGCCAGTAGTATTTCCGCTAGCGGGAGTAATGAGCAGTTCTTC

clone size: .
V gene: TRBV7-8
J gene: TRBJ2-7
D gene: .
CDR3 protein: CASSLAEIGGVMYEQYF
CDR3 DNA: TGTGCCAGCAGCTTAGCGGAAATTGGGGGAGTCATGTACGAGCAGTACTTC

clone size: .
V gene: TRBV29-1
J gene: TRBJ2-7
D gene: .
CDR3 protein: CSVRDSLNSYEQYF
CDR3 DNA: TGCAGCGTAAGGGACTCCCTCAACTCCTACGAGCAGTACTTC

clone size: .
V gene: TRBV7-9
J gene: TRBJ2-1
D gene: TRBD2
CDR3 protein: CASSFLRGGSYNEQFF
CDR3 DNA: TGTGCCAGCAGCTTCCTTAGGGGCGGGAGCTACAATGAGCAGTTCTTC

clone size: few
V gene: TRBV6-5
J gene: TRBJ2-5
D gene: TRBD1
CDR3 protein: CASSRTGQETQYF
CDR3 DNA: TGTGCCAGCAGTCGGACAGGCCAAGAGACCCAGTACTTC

clone size: .
V gene: TRBV18
J gene: TRBJ2-5
D gene: TRBD2
CDR3 protein: CASSPPFGGGQETQYF
CDR3 DNA: TGTGCCAGCTCACCACCGTTCGGCGGGGGGCAAGAGACCCAGTACTTC

clone size: .
V gene: TRBV5-1
J gene: TRBJ1-3
D gene: TRBD1
CDR3 protein: CASSLTGGSGNTIYF
CDR3 DNA: TGCGCCAGCAGCTTGACAGGGGGCTCTGGAAACACCATATATTTT

clone size: once
V gene: TRBV29-1
J gene: TRBJ2-7
D gene: TRBD2
CDR3 protein: CSVETTSGSRNEQYF
CDR3 DNA: TGCAGCGTTGAGACGACTAGCGGGAGTAGGAACGAGCAGTACTTC

clone size: .
V gene: TRBV30
J gene: TRBJ2-7
D gene: TRBD1
CDR3 protein: CAWRRTGVREQYF
CDR3 DNA: TGTGCCTGGAGGCGAACAGGGGTACGGGAGCAGTACTTC

clone size: .
V gene: TRBV6-1
J gene: TRBJ2-5
D gene: .
CDR3 protein: CASSYNQGKETQYF
CDR3 DNA: TGTGCCAGCAGTTATAACCAGGGCAAAGAGACCCAGTACTTC

clone size: .
V gene: TRBV5-1
J gene: TRBJ2-2
D gene: TRBD2
CDR3 protein: CASSLSGGGGGELFF
CDR3 DNA: TGCGCCAGCAGCTTATCGGGAGGAGGCGGCGGGGAGCTGTTTTTT

clone size: .
V gene: TRBV7-2
J gene: TRBJ2-7
D gene: .
CDR3 protein: CASPPGVNYEQYF
CDR3 DNA: TGTGCCAGCCCACCAGGGGTAAACTACGAGCAGTACTTC

clone size: .
V gene: TRBV7-9
J gene: TRBJ2-5
D gene: TRBD1
CDR3 protein: CASSGPGQRSSQETQYF
CDR3 DNA: TGTGCCAGCAGCGGCCCGGGACAGAGGTCCTCGCAAGAGACCCAGTACTTC

clone size: once
V gene: TRBV5-1
J gene: TRBJ2-2
D gene: TRBD2
CDR3 protein: CASGRGIGTSGTGELFF
CDR3 DNA: TGCGCCAGCGGCCGCGGTATTGGGACTAGTGGCACCGGGGAGCTGTTTTTT

clone size: .
V gene: TRBV29-1
J gene: TRBJ2-7
D gene: .
CDR3 protein: CSVERLPLYEQYF
CDR3 DNA: TGCAGCGTTGAGCGTCTGCCCCTCTACGAGCAGTACTTC

clone size: .
V gene: TRBV10-1
J gene: TRBJ2-3
D gene: TRBD2
CDR3 protein: CASSESTPGLGSTDTQYF
CDR3 DNA: TGCGCCAGCAGTGAGTCGACTCCGGGACTAGGAAGCACAGATACGCAGTATTTT

clone size: .
V gene: TRBV9
J gene: TRBJ2-3
D gene: .
CDR3 protein: CASSVDGRRTDTQYF
CDR3 DNA: TGTGCCAGCAGCGTAGATGGGCGAAGGACAGATACGCAGTATTTT

clone size: .
V gene: TRBV7-4
J gene: TRBJ2-3
D gene: .
CDR3 protein: CASSSLARGSPDTQYF
CDR3 DNA: TGTGCCAGCAGCTCCTTGGCCCGAGGCTCCCCAGATACGCAGTATTTT

clone size: .
V gene: TRBV13
J gene: TRBJ1-2
D gene: .
CDR3 protein: CASSSRTNYGYTF
CDR3 DNA: TGTGCCAGCAGCTCCAGGACCAACTATGGCTACACCTTC

clone size: .
V gene: TRBV11-3
J gene: TRBJ2-1
D gene: .
CDR3 protein: CASSVTSNEQFF
CDR3 DNA: TGTGCCAGCAGCGTTACTAGCAATGAGCAGTTCTTC

clone size: once
V gene: TRBV6-5
J gene: TRBJ1-5
D gene: .
CDR3 protein: CASSQTGIYWPQHF
CDR3 DNA: TGTGCCAGCAGCCAGACAGGTATTTACTGGCCCCAGCATTTT

clone size: few
V gene: TRBV14
J gene: TRBJ1-1
D gene: TRBD1
CDR3 protein: CASSQDRGWRTEAFF
CDR3 DNA: TGTGCCAGCAGCCAGGACAGGGGTTGGAGGACTGAAGCTTTCTTT

clone size: .
V gene: TRBV10-2
J gene: TRBJ2-7
D gene: .
CDR3 protein: CASSESYEQYF
CDR3 DNA: TGCGCCAGCAGTGAGTCCTACGAGCAGTACTTC

clone size: .
V gene: TRBV6-4
J gene: TRBJ2-3
D gene: TRBD2
CDR3 protein: CASSVVAGEADTQYF
CDR3 DNA: TGTGCCAGCAGTGTAGTAGCGGGAGAGGCAGATACGCAGTATTTT

clone size: .
V gene: TRBV5-1
J gene: TRBJ2-1
D gene: .
CDR3 protein: CASRFQGGGLSSYNEQFF
CDR3 DNA: TGCGCCAGCAGATTCCAGGGGGGCGGCCTGAGCTCCTACAATGAGCAGTTCTTC

clone size: few
V gene: TRBV30
J gene: TRBJ1-2
D gene: TRBD1
CDR3 protein: CAWSVLGTVQNYGYTF
CDR3 DNA: TGTGCCTGGAGTGTATTGGGGACAGTCCAGAACTATGGCTACACCTTC